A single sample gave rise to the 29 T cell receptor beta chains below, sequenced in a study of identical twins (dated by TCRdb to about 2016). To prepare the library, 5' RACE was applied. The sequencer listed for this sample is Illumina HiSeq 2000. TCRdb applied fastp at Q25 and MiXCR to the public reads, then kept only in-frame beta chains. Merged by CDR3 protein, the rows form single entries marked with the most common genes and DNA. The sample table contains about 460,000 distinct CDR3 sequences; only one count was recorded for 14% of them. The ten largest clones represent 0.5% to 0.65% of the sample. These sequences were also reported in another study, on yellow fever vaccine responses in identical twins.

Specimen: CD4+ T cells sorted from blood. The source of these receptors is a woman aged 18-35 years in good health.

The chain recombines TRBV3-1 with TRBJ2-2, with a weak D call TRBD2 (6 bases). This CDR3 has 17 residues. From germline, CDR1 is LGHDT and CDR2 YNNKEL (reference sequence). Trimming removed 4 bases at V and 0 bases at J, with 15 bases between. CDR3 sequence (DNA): TGTGCCAGCAGCCGTGGAGGGTCGGTCGCGAACACCGGGGAGCTGTTTTTT. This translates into CASSRGGSVANTGELFF.

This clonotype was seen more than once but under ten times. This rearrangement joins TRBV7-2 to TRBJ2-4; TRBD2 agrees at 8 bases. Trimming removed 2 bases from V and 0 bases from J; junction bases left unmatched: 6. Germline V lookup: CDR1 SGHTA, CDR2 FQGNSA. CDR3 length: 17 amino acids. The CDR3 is CASSLRGGLVAKNIQYF. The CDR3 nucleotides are TGTGCCAGCAGCTTACGCGGGGGGTTGGTAGCCAAAAACATTCAGTACTTC.

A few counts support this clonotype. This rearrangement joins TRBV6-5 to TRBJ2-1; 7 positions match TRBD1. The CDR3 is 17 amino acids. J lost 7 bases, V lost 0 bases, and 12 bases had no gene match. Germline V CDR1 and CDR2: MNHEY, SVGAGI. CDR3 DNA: TGTGCCAGCAGTTACTCGAAAACCGGGACAGCAGGAAATGAGCAGTTCTTC. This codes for CASSYSKTGTAGNEQFF.

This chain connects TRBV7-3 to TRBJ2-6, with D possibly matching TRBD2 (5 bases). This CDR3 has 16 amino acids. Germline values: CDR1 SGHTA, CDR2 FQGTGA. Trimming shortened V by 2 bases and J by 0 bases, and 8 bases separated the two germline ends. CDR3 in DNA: TGTGCCAGCAGCTTACTTCGGGGCTCTGGGGCCAACGTCCTGACTTTC. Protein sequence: CASSLLRGSGANVLTF.

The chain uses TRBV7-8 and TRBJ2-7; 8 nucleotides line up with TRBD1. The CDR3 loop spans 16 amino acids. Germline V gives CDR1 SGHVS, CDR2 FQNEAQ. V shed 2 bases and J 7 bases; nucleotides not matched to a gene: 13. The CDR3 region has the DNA TGTGCCAGCAGCTTATTTTACCCGGACAGGGACGGAGAGCAGTACTTC. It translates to CASSLFYPDRDGEQYF.

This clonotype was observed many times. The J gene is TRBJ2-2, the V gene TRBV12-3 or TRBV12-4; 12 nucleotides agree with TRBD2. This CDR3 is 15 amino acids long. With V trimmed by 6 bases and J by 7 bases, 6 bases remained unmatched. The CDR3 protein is CASRLAGGPHGELFF. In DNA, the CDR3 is TGTGCCAGCAGGCTAGCGGGGGGGCCCCACGGGGAGCTGTTTTTT.

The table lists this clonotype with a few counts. The CDR3 spells CASTTSGRSEQFF. Written as DNA, the CDR3 is TGTGCCAGCACCACTAGCGGGAGGTCTGAGCAGTTCTTC. The rearrangement joins TRBV2 to TRBJ2-1; 12 bases fit TRBD2. The CDR3 runs 13 residues. CDR1 is SNHLY and CDR2 is FYNNEI in the germline V gene. The V gene end was trimmed by 7 bases and the J gene end by 9 bases; junction bases not matched to a gene: 4.

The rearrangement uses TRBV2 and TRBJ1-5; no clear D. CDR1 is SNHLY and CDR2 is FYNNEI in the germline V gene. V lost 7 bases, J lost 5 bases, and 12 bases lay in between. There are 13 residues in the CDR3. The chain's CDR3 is CASIQGRDQPQHF. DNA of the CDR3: TGTGCCAGCATCCAAGGGAGGGATCAGCCCCAGCATTTT.

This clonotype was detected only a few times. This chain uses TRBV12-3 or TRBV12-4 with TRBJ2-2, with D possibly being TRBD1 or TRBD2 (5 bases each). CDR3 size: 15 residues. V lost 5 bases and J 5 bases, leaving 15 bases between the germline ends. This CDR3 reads CASSPTGPGTGELFF. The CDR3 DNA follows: TGTGCCAGCAGTCCAACAGGTCCGGGGACCGGGGAGCTGTTTTTT.

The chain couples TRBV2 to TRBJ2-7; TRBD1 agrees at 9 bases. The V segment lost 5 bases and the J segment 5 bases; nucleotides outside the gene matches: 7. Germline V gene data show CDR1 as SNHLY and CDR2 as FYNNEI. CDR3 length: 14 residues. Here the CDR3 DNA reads TGTGCCAGCAGTCAAGACAGGGGGAACGACGAGCAGTACTTC. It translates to CASSQDRGNDEQYF.

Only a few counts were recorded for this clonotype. This CDR3 reads CASRPGQGNTEAFF. CDR3 DNA: TGTGCCAGCAGACCGGGACAGGGAAACACTGAAGCTTTCTTT. The J gene is TRBJ1-1, the V gene TRBV7-9, with 9 bases matching TRBD1. Per the germline V gene, CDR1 is SEHNR and CDR2 is FQNEAQ (reference sequence). With 6 bases clipped from V and 2 bases from J, the junction kept 4 bases outside the gene matches. CDR3 size: 14 residues.

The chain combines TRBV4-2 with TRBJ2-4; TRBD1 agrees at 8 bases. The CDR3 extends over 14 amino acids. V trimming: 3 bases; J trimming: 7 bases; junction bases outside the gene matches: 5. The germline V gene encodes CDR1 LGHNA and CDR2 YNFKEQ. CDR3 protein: CASSHGQGGNIQYF. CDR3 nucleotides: TGTGCCAGCAGCCACGGACAGGGAGGCAACATTCAGTACTTC.

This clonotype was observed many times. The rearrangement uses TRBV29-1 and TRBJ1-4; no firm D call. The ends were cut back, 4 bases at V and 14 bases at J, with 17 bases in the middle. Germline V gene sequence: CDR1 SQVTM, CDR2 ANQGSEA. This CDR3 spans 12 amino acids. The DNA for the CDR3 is TGCAGCGTTGTTTGGGCGGGCGAAGGCCTGTTTTTT. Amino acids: CSVVWAGEGLFF.

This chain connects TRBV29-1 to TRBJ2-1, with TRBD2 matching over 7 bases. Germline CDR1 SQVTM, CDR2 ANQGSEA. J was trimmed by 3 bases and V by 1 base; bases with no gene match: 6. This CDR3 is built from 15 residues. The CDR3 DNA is TGCAGCGTTGAAGGTGCGCCTAGCGGCTACAATGAGCAGTTCTTC. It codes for CSVEGAPSGYNEQFF.

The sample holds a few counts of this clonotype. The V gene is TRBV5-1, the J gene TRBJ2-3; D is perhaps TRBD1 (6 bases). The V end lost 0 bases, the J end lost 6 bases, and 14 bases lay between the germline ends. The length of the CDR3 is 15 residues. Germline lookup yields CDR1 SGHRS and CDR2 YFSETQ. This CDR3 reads CASSLDVQGMDTQYF. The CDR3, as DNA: TGCGCCAGCAGCTTGGACGTTCAGGGGATGGATACGCAGTATTTT.

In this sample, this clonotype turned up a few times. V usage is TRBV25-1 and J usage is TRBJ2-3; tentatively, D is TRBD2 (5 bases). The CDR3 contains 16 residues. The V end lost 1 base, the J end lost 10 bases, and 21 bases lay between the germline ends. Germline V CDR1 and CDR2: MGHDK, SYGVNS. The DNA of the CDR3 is TGTGCCAGCAGTGAATCGAAGCGGAGCTCCCCAGAATCGCAGTATTTT. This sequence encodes CASSESKRSSPESQYF.

The DNA for the CDR3 is TGTGCCAGCAGTTACCCGCAGGGTACCGGGAGGAACACAGATACGCAGTATTTT. This sequence encodes CASSYPQGTGRNTDTQYF. The J gene is TRBJ2-3, the V gene TRBV6-2 or TRBV6-3; TRBD2 agrees at 7 bases. Germline V CDR1 and CDR2: MNHEY, SVGEGT. V dropped 2 bases and J dropped 2; count of bases not matched to a gene: 13. The CDR3 spans 18 residues.

The CDR3 DNA is TGCGCCAGCAGACCCGTCGGATCCAAAGAGACCCAGTACTTC. This codes for CASRPVGSKETQYF. The rearrangement uses TRBV4-1 and TRBJ2-5; D is uncertain. Germline V gives CDR1 MGHRA, CDR2 YSYEKL. This CDR3 spans 14 amino acids. Between the trimmed V and J ends, which lost 6 bases and 3 bases, there was a span of 14 bases.

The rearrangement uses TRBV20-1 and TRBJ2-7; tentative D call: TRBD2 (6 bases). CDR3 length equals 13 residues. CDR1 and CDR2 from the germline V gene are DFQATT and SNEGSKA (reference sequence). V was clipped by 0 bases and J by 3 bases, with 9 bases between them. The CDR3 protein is CSARDRGIYEQYF. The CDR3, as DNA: TGCAGTGCTAGAGATCGGGGGATCTACGAGCAGTACTTC.

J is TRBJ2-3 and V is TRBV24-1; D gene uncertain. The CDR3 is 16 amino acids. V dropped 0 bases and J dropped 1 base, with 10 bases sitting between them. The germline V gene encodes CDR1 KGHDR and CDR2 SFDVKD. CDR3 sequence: CATSDLMAYRTDTQYF. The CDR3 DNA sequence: TGTGCCACCAGTGATTTGATGGCGTACCGCACAGATACGCAGTATTTT.

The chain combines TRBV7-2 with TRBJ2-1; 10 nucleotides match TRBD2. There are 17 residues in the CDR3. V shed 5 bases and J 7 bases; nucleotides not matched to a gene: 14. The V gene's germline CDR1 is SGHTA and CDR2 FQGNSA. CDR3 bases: TGTGCCAGCAGCCCCCTAGGGGCCGAGCGGGAGGGGAATGAGCAGTTCTTC. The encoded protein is CASSPLGAEREGNEQFF.

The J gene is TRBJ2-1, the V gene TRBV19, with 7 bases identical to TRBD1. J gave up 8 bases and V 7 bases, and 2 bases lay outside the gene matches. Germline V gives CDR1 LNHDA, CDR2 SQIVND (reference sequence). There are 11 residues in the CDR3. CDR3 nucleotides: TGTGCCAGTACGGACAGGCATGAGCAGTTCTTC. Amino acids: CASTDRHEQFF.

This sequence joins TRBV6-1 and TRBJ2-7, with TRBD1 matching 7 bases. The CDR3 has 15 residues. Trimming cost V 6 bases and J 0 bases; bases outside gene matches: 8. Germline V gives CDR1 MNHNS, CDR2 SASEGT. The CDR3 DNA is TGTGCCAGCAGCCTATACCGGGACAGCTCCTACGAGCAGTACTTC. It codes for CASSLYRDSSYEQYF.

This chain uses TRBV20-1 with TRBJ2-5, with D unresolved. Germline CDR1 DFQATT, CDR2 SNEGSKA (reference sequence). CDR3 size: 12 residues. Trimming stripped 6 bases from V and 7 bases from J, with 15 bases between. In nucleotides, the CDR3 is TGCAGTGCCCCCCACCTTAGTTGGACCCAGTACTTC. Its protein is CSAPHLSWTQYF.

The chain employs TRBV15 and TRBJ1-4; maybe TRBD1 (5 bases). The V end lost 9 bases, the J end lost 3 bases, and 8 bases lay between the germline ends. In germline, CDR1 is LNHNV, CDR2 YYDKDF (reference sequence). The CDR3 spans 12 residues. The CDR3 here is CATGRPNEKLFF. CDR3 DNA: TGTGCCACGGGACGGCCTAATGAAAAACTGTTTTTT.

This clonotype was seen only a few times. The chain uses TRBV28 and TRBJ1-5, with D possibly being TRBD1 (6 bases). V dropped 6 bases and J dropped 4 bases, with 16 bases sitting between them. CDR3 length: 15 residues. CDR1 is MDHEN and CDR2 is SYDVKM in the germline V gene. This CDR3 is CASRTRGLGNQPQHF. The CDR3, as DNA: TGTGCCAGCAGAACCAGGGGCTTGGGTAATCAGCCCCAGCATTTT.

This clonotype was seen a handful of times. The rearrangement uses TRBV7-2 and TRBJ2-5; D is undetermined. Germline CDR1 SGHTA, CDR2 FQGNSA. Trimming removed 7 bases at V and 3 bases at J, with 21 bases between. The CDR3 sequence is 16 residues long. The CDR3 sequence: CASTPRGRTDKETQYF. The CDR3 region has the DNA TGTGCCAGCACCCCTCGTGGCAGGACCGACAAAGAGACCCAGTACTTC.

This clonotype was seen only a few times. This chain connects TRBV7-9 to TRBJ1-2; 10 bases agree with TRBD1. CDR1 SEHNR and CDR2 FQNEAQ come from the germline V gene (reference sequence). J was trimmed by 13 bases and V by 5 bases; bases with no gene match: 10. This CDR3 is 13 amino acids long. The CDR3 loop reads CASSPRQGASFTF. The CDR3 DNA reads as TGTGCCAGCAGCCCTCGACAGGGGGCGAGTTTCACCTTC.

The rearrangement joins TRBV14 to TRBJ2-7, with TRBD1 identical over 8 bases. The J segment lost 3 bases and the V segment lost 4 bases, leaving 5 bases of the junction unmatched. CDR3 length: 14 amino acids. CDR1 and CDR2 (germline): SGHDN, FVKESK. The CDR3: CASSLMDRDYEQYF. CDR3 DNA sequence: TGTGCCAGCAGCCTTATGGACAGGGACTACGAGCAGTACTTC.